The 12 T cell receptor beta chains below come from one sample, sequenced in a study of blood T cell repertoires in COVID-19 (dated by TCRdb to 2020 to 2022). To prepare the library, the immunoSEQ multiplex PCR assay was applied. TCRdb took this table from immuneACCESS and kept in-frame rearrangements with V and J called. Such tables lack part of the clones; where checked against another copy, unresolved V genes explain under half of the gap, and the rest is unexplained. This sample holds a few hundred thousand clones; approximately 84% were observed only once. The ten largest clones add up to roughly 6.7% of the sample. The specimen was PBMCs or T cells enriched from blood (not recorded which). These receptors were taken from a woman aged 45-65 years who had been exposed to COVID-19.

The chain links TRBV7-2 to TRBJ1-2; tentatively, D is TRBD1 (5 bases). The V end was cut by 0 bases, the J end by 6 bases, with 8 bases between. The germline V gene encodes CDR1 SGHTA and CDR2 FQGNSA. CDR3 size: 13 residues. CDR3 sequence reads: CASSLAQEDGYTF. Here the CDR3 DNA reads TGTGCCAGCAGCTTAGCACAGGAAGATGGCTACACCTTC. The variable domain in full, with the rest retrieved from reference TRBV7-2 and TRBJ1-2, is GAGVSQSPSNKVTEKGKDVELRCDPISGHTALYWYRQSLGQGLEFLIYFQGNSAPDKSGLPSDRFSAERTGGSVSTLTIQRTQQEDSAVYLCASSLAQEDGYTFGSGTRLTVV.

The chain combines TRBV7-2 with TRBJ1-2; TRBD1 matches 9 bases. V trimming: 1 base; J trimming: 4 bases; junction bases outside the gene matches: 13. CDR1 is SGHTA and CDR2 is FQGNSA in the germline V gene. The CDR3 contains 18 residues. CDR3 sequence (DNA): TGTGCCAGCAGCTTAGTAGGGACAGGGATTCAGGACCCCTATGGCTACACCTTC. Protein product: CASSLVGTGIQDPYGYTF. The whole variable domain, remainder taken from reference TRBV7-2 and TRBJ1-2, is GAGVSQSPSNKVTEKGKDVELRCDPISGHTALYWYRQSLGQGLEFLIYFQGNSAPDKSGLPSDRFSAERTGGSVSTLTIQRTQQEDSAVYLCASSLVGTGIQDPYGYTFGSGTRLTVV.

The chain is built from TRBV29-1 and TRBJ2-7; 8 positions match TRBD1. This CDR3 is 14 amino acids long. J lost 1 base, V lost 5 bases, and 7 bases had no gene match. CDR1 and CDR2 from the germline V gene are SQVTM and ANQGSEA. The DNA for the CDR3 is TGCAGCGTTAGGGCGCACAGGGGGTCCTACGAGCAGTACTTC. Amino acid sequence: CSVRAHRGSYEQYF.

The chain joins TRBV18 to TRBJ1-1; D is perhaps TRBD1 (5 bases). The CDR3 contains 16 residues. Trimming removed 2 bases at V and 4 bases at J, with 17 bases between. Germline CDR1 and CDR2: KGHSH and LQKENI. DNA of the CDR3: TGTGCCAGCTCACCAGACCTCCAGGGATTATCCACTGAAGCTTTCTTT. This gives the protein CASSPDLQGLSTEAFF.

The chain couples TRBV12-3 or TRBV12-4 to TRBJ1-2; tentative D call: TRBD1 (5 bases). Trimming took 5 bases from V and 10 from J, leaving 14 bases between them. The CDR3 has 12 residues. CDR3 bases: TGTGCCAGCAGTCCCAATCAGGGTGCCTACACCTTC. Residues: CASSPNQGAYTF.

This chain links TRBV7-2 with TRBJ1-3; D is unresolved. CDR1 and CDR2 (germline): SGHTA, FQGNSA. The CDR3 has 12 amino acids. Trimming pared 4 bases from V and 5 bases from J, leaving 6 bases between. DNA for the CDR3: TGTGCCAGCAGCTCCGAGAGAAACACCATATATTTT. It yields the protein CASSSERNTIYF.

The rearrangement links TRBV18 to TRBJ1-5; D perhaps matches TRBD1 (6 bases). In germline, CDR1 is KGHSH, CDR2 LQKENI. The CDR3 is made up of 14 amino acids. The ends were cut back, 6 bases at V and 6 bases at J, with 15 bases in the middle. CDR3 nucleotides: TGTGCCAGCTCCCCAAGCCAGGGGTCTCAGCCCCAGCATTTT. This gives the protein CASSPSQGSQPQHF. The full variable domain, in which reference TRBV18 and TRBJ1-5 provide the parts outside the CDR3, is NAGVMQNPRHLVRRRGQEARLRCSPMKGHSHVYWYRQLPEEGLKFMVYLQKENIIDESGMPKERFSAEFPKEGPSILRIQQVVRGDSAAYFCASSPSQGSQPQHFGDGTRLSIL.

CDR3 in amino acids: CASSWGDRRNSPLHF. CDR3 sequence (DNA): TGTGCCAGCAGTTGGGGGGACCGAAGGAATTCACCCCTCCACTTT. The chain carries TRBV6-5 and TRBJ1-6, with a possible D match to TRBD1 (5 bases). The CDR3 runs to 15 residues. Germline assignment: CDR1 MNHEY and CDR2 SVGAGI. V gave up 4 bases and J gave up 7 bases, with 14 bases separating them.

The V gene is TRBV25-1, the J gene TRBJ2-2; D is possibly TRBD2 (7 bases). The V end was cut by 6 bases, the J end by 7 bases, with 12 bases between. Germline CDR1 and CDR2: MGHDK and SYGVNS. This CDR3 comprises 13 residues. CDR3 sequence (DNA): TGTGCCAGCAGCGCGGGGGCAGGCGGGGAGCTGTTTTTT. Its translation: CASSAGAGGELFF.

The chain couples TRBV7-8 to TRBJ1-1, with a weak D call TRBD1 (6 bases). With 5 bases removed from V and 7 bases from J, the gap between germline ends came to 14 bases. Germline CDR1 is SGHVS and CDR2 is FQNEAQ. The CDR3 runs to 13 residues. CDR3 sequence reads: CASSRPGGFEAFF. The CDR3 DNA sequence: TGTGCCAGCAGCCGCCCTGGGGGCTTTGAAGCTTTCTTT. The full variable domain, completed using reference TRBV7-8 and TRBJ1-1, is GAGVSQSPRYKVAKRGQDVALRCDPISGHVSLFWYQQALGQGPEFLTYFQNEAQLDKSGLPSDRFFAERPEGSVSTLKIQRTQQEDSAVYLCASSRPGGFEAFFGQGTRLTVV.

V usage is TRBV18 and J usage is TRBJ1-2, with D perhaps TRBD1 (5 bases). Germline-derived CDR1 and CDR2 are KGHSH and LQKENI. V lost 4 bases to trimming and J lost 3 bases, with 15 bases between them. The CDR3 consists of 15 residues. CDR3 coding DNA: TGTGCCAGCTCACAAAGCTCCGGGACTTACTATGGCTACACCTTC. This encodes CASSQSSGTYYGYTF.

The V and J genes are TRBV11-3 and TRBJ2-2; the D is unclear. Trimming shortened V by 4 bases and J by 5 bases, and 5 bases separated the two germline ends. The CDR3 spans 12 residues. Germline V gene lookup returns CDR1 SGHNT and CDR2 YENEEA. CDR3 coding DNA: TGTGCCAGCAGCTCAACAACCGGGGAGCTGTTTTTT. Encoded protein: CASSSTTGELFF.